This T cell receptor beta chain was identified in a study of persistence of HIV-infected CD4 T cells. An overlapping HIV-1 Gag peptide pool stimulated these cells at about 0.91 ug/peptide/mL. CD40L-negative CD69-negative CD45RO-high memory CD4+ T cells were sorted as populations depleted of antigen-responding cells. About this clone itself: Its antigen is unknown.

The libraries were made with immunoSEQ version 4 in survey mode. Only in-frame clones appear in the TCRdb table, and some are missing; sequencing was by immunoSEQ multiplex PCR. The sample shows some 32,000 clones, 65% to 90% of them seen only once. The sample here was CD4+ T cells sorted from PBMCs after approximately 19-hour stimulation, taken from a patient who received antiretroviral therapy. The sequence was obtained from an adult woman with HIV who was CMV-seropositive.

The CDR3 nucleotides read TGTGCCAGCAGCTTAGATGAACAGCCCCAGCATTTT. It is translated as CASSLDEQPQHF. The J gene is TRBJ1-5, the V gene TRBV7-9; D remains unclear. V lost 1 base, J lost 7 bases, and 5 bases lay in between. Germline V lookup: CDR1 SEHNR, CDR2 FQNEAQ (reference sequence). This CDR3 comprises 12 residues.